This T cell receptor (beta chain) was profiled in a study of blood T cell repertoires in COVID-19. Study-wide background: T cells, B-cell-depleted T cells, or PBMCs provided the cDNA or gDNA that served as material.

Per the original data handling: Cell counts per sample came from amplifying reference gene primers. Measured with immunoSEQ multiplex PCR; TCRdb has only the in-frame clones, and not every one. V and J calls and clone size are those listed in that table; D and trimming were worked out from the DNA. The repertoire holds some 260,000 clones, with around 88% as singletons. The CDR3 is 14 residues long. With 3 bases removed from V and 2 bases from J, the gap between germline ends came to 10 bases. The germline V gene encodes CDR1 DFQATT and CDR2 SNEGSKA (reference sequence). Sequenced material: peripheral blood. This TCR derives from a man older than 75 with acute or convalescent COVID-19. V and J are TRBV20-1 and TRBJ1-4; the D gene is possibly TRBD1 (6 bases). The CDR3 sequence: CSASQGMTNEKLFF. The CDR3 DNA is TGCAGTGCTAGTCAGGGGATGACTAATGAAAAACTGTTTTTT.